This is a list of T cell receptor beta chains from one sample in a study of follicular helper T cells after annual influenza vaccination. The data were produced by immunoSEQ multiplex PCR, yet TCRdb's version contains in-frame clones alone and is incomplete. The sample lists approximately 14,000 clones; around 75% were seen once. Material: CXCR5- memory CD4+ T cells sorted from blood, obtained on the day of influenza vaccination. These receptors all come from an adult who received the influenza vaccine. Both conserved end residues are part of each CDR3. A D gene is named only where the DNA matches it firmly. Some rows mark clone size as missing; the rest say once, few, many or name a class of expanded clone.

TRBV2	.	TRBJ1-5	TRBD1	CASSPRTGYQPQHF	TGTGCCAGCAGCCCTCGGACAGGGTATCAGCCCCAGCATTTT
TRBV27	few	TRBJ1-5	.	CASRTYQYSNQPQHF	TGTGCCAGCAGAACATACCAGTATAGCAATCAGCCCCAGCATTTT
TRBV7-2	.	TRBJ1-2	.	CASSLGVGLGYGYTF	TGTGCCAGCAGCTTAGGGGTCGGGTTGGGGTATGGCTACACCTTC
TRBV6-5	.	TRBJ1-5	.	CASSGNSNQPQHF	TGTGCCAGCAGTGGTAATAGCAATCAGCCCCAGCATTTT
TRBV5-1	.	TRBJ2-1	TRBD2	CASSLEASGGPYNEQFF	TGCGCCAGCAGCTTGGAGGCTAGCGGGGGCCCGTACAATGAGCAGTTCTTC
TRBV11-2	.	TRBJ2-7	TRBD2	CASSDRGGQSYEQYF	TGTGCCAGCAGCGACCGGGGGGGCCAGTCCTACGAGCAGTACTTC
TRBV27	.	TRBJ2-7	TRBD1	CASSPLTGASYEQYF	TGTGCCAGCAGCCCCCTGACAGGGGCCTCCTACGAGCAGTACTTC
TRBV9	once	TRBJ2-3	TRBD2	CASSGKTSGAWNSTDTQYF	TGTGCCAGCAGCGGAAAAACTAGCGGGGCTTGGAACAGCACAGATACGCAGTATTTT
TRBV5-1	.	TRBJ2-2	TRBD1	CASSPPGQGSTGELFF	TGCGCCAGCAGCCCTCCGGGACAGGGGAGCACCGGGGAGCTGTTTTTT
TRBV10-3	.	TRBJ2-3	TRBD1	CAINGWGTGRQAQDTQYF	TGTGCCATCAACGGCTGGGGGACAGGGCGACAGGCACAAGATACGCAGTATTTT
TRBV5-1	.	TRBJ2-5	TRBD1	CASRAPRGLQETQYF	TGCGCCAGCAGAGCCCCTAGGGGGCTCCAAGAGACCCAGTACTTC
TRBV2	.	TRBJ1-5	TRBD1	CASSEGQGDQPQHF	TGTGCCAGCAGTGAAGGACAGGGAGATCAGCCCCAGCATTTT
TRBV6-1	.	TRBJ2-5	TRBD2	CASSAGTTGGETQYF	TGTGCCAGCAGCGCGGGGACTACCGGTGGGGAGACCCAGTACTTC
TRBV7-2	.	TRBJ1-2	.	CASSLGRGAREEFGYTF	TGTGCCAGCAGCTTAGGTCGGGGGGCGCGAGAAGAATTTGGCTACACCTTC
TRBV15	.	TRBJ2-1	TRBD1	CATKRTGQGDNEQFF	TGTGCCACCAAGAGGACAGGACAGGGGGACAATGAGCAGTTCTTC